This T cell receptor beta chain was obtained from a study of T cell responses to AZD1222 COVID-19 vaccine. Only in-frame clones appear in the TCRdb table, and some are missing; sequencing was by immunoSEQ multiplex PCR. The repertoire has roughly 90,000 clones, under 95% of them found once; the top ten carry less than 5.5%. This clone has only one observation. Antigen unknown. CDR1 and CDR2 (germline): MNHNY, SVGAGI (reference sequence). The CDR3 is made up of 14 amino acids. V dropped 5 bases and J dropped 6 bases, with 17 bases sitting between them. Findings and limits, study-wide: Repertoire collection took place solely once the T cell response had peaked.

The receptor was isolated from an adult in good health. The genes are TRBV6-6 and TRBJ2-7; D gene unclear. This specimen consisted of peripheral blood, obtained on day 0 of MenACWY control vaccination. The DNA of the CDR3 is TGTGCCAGCAGTCTCTCCTCTCCCAATCTCGAGCAGTACTTC. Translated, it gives CASSLSSPNLEQYF.